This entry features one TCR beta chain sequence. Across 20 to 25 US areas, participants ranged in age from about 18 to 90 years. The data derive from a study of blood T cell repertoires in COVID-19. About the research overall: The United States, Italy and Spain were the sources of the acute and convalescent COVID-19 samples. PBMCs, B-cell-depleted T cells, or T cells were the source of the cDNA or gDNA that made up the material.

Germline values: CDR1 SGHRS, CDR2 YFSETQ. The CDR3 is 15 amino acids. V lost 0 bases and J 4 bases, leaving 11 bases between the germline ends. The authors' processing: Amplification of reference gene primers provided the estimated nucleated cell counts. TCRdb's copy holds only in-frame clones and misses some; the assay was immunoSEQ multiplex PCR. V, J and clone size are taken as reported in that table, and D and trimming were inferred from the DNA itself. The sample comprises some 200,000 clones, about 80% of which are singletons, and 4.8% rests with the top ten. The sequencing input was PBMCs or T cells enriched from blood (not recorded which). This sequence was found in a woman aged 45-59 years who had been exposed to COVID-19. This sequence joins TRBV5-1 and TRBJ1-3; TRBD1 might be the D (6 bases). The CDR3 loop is CASSLEQGSGNTIYF. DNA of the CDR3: TGCGCCAGCAGCTTGGAACAGGGATCAGGAAACACCATATATTTT. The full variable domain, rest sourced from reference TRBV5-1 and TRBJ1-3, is KAGVTQTPRYLIKTRGQQVTLSCSPISGHRSVSWYQQTPGQGLQFLFEYFSETQRNKGNFPGRFSGRQFSNSRSEMNVSTLELGDSALYLCASSLEQGSGNTIYFGEGSWLTVV.